This record covers a single T cell receptor beta chain. Per the study methods: By means of reference gene primer amplification, nucleated cell counts were estimated. Clones were sequenced by immunoSEQ multiplex PCR, and TCRdb holds only the in-frame ones, with some missing. D and trimming come from the DNA, and the V and J calls and clone size come from that table. The sample yields 300,000 or so clones, approximately 90% seen once. This specimen comes from a study of blood T cell repertoires in COVID-19. As for the study in general: T cells, B-cell-depleted T cells, or PBMCs supplied cDNA or gDNA.

Unmatched junction bases numbered 15, after V lost 7 bases and J lost 4 bases. Germline loops: CDR1 LNHDA, CDR2 SQIVND (reference sequence). This CDR3 is 17 amino acids long. V is TRBV19 and J is TRBJ1-5; 8 bases agree with TRBD1. This TCR was recovered from a woman between 35 and 50 years old with acute or convalescent COVID-19. The sequenced material came from peripheral blood. CDR3 sequence: CASNFIGSTGANQPQHF. CDR3 in DNA: TGTGCCAGTAACTTTATTGGGTCGACAGGGGCTAATCAGCCCCAGCATTTT. The whole variable domain, remainder taken from reference TRBV19 and TRBJ1-5, is DGGITQSPKYLFRKEGQNVTLSCEQNLNHDAMYWYRQDPGQGLRLIYYSQIVNDFQKGDIAEGYSVSREKKESFPLTVTSAQKNPTAFYLCASNFIGSTGANQPQHFGDGTRLSIL.